What follows are 31 T cell receptor beta chains derived from one specimen sequenced in a study of cytomegalovirus exposure and HLA in healthy donors. Primers for the PCR totalled 60 Vbeta and 13 Jbeta. TCRdb's table, derived via immunoSEQ multiplex PCR, lists solely in-frame clones and lacks some. In the table there are 200,000 or so clones, 70% to 90% of which are singletons. Specimen: PBMCs. The receptors derive from a man in his thirties or forties in good health and CMV-seronegative.

CDR3 nucleotides: TGTGCCAGCAGTTACGGGACTAGCGGCCCCACCGGGGAGCTGTTTTTT. Protein product: CASSYGTSGPTGELFF. The chain employs TRBV6-6 and TRBJ2-2; 11 bases are a match to TRBD2. Trimming removed 2 bases from V and 4 bases from J; junction bases left unmatched: 3. Germline values: CDR1 MNHNY, CDR2 SVGAGI (reference sequence). The CDR3 contains 16 residues.

On this clone: Mismatch with germline at one junction end may stem from a read error. J is TRBJ2-6 and V is TRBV2; tentatively, D is TRBD1 (5 bases). CDR3 length: 18 amino acids. Germline V gene lookup returns CDR1 SNHLY and CDR2 FYNNEI. This chain's CDR3 is CASMTFLGDNSGASVLTF. CDR3 in DNA: TGTGCCAGCATGACGTTCTTAGGGGATAACTCTGGGGCCAGCGTCCTGACTTTC. Full variable domain (outside the CDR3, taken from reference TRBV2 and TRBJ2-6): EPEVTQTPSHQVTQMGQEVILRCVPISNHLYFYWYRQILGQKVEFLVSFYNNEISEKSEIFDDQFSVERPDGSNFTLKIRSTKLEDSAMYFCASMTFLGDNSGASVLTFGAGSRLTVL.

The genes are TRBV28 and TRBJ2-7; D gene uncertain. CDR1 and CDR2 from the germline V gene are MDHEN and SYDVKM. The CDR3 loop spans 15 amino acids. V lost 7 bases and J 3 bases, leaving 19 bases between the germline ends. The DNA of the CDR3 is TGTGCCAGCACCTTCAAACTTCCGGGTTTCTACGAGCAGTACTTC. This gives the protein CASTFKLPGFYEQYF.

This chain joins TRBV4-1 and TRBJ1-1, with TRBD1 matching over 7 bases. V trimming: 8 bases; J trimming: 2 bases; junction bases outside the gene matches: 8. Germline CDR1 and CDR2: MGHRA and YSYEKL. The CDR3 extends over 14 amino acids. CDR3 protein: CASGQDKPNTEAFF. DNA for the CDR3: TGCGCCAGCGGACAGGATAAGCCAAACACTGAAGCTTTCTTT.

V usage is TRBV28 and J usage is TRBJ2-1, with TRBD2 matching over 10 bases. Per the germline V gene, CDR1 is MDHEN and CDR2 is SYDVKM. After removal of 6 bases from V and 3 bases from J, the junction contained 5 bases not matched to a gene. The CDR3 contains 15 residues. For the CDR3, the DNA is TGTGCCAGCAGCCGAGCGGGGGGGGGCTACAATGAGCAGTTCTTC. As protein: CASSRAGGGYNEQFF.

J is TRBJ2-7 and V is TRBV11-2, with 7 bases lining up with TRBD1. Germline CDR1 is SGHAT and CDR2 is FQNNGV. The CDR3 is 13 amino acids. V gave up 6 bases and J gave up 7 bases; unmatched junction bases: 9. CDR3 loop: CASRWTGRREQYF. Written as DNA, the CDR3 is TGTGCCAGCAGGTGGACAGGCCGAAGGGAGCAGTACTTC. Supplemented by reference TRBV11-2 and TRBJ2-7, the full variable domain reads EAGVAQSPRYKIIEKRQSVAFWCNPISGHATLYWYQQILGQGPKLLIQFQNNGVVDDSQLPKDRFSAERLKGVDSTLKIQPAKLEDSAVYLCASRWTGRREQYFGPGTRLTVT.

V usage is TRBV5-8 and J usage is TRBJ2-5; 9 nucleotides agree with TRBD1. Trimming cost V 0 bases and J 3 bases; bases outside gene matches: 3. The CDR3 is 15 residues long. CDR1 is SGHTS, CDR2 YDEGEE, per germline. The CDR3 loop is CASSLDRGLEETQYF. The CDR3 bases are TGTGCCAGCAGCTTGGACAGGGGGCTTGAAGAGACCCAGTACTTC.

The chain is built from TRBV5-6 and TRBJ2-7; the D gene is possibly TRBD2 (6 bases). The germline V gene has CDR1 SGHDT and CDR2 YYEEEE. Between the trimmed V and J ends, which lost 4 bases and 1 base, there was a span of 15 bases. CDR3 size: 15 residues. CDR3 nucleotides: TGTGCCAGCAGCCCGATCGCGGGATCTTCCTACGAGCAGTACTTC. It is translated as CASSPIAGSSYEQYF.

This chain joins TRBV11-2 and TRBJ1-3; a possible D gene is TRBD1 (5 bases). V was trimmed by 1 base and J by 0 bases, leaving 16 bases between them. CDR3 size: 18 residues. The germline gives CDR1 SGHAT, CDR2 FQNNGV. In nucleotides, the CDR3 is TGTGCCAGCAGCTTAGGCCAGGCAGGAGGGACCTCTGGAAACACCATATATTTT. Amino acid sequence: CASSLGQAGGTSGNTIYF.

In nucleotides, the CDR3 is TGCAGCGCGGCCCGGACAGGAATGACCTACGAGCAGTACTTC. Protein product: CSAARTGMTYEQYF. V is TRBV29-1 and J is TRBJ2-5; 7 bases agree with TRBD1. The J call may not be correct, given that the DNA end is closer to TRBJ2-7. The CDR3 length is 14 residues. CDR1 SQVTM and CDR2 ANQGSEA come from the germline V gene.

The chain joins TRBV15 to TRBJ1-5, with 9 bases fitting TRBD1. This CDR3 region has 15 residues. In germline, CDR1 is LNHNV, CDR2 YYDKDF (reference sequence). V was pared by 1 base and J by 5 bases, with 3 bases of the junction left unmatched. Here the CDR3 reads CATSRGDREDQPQHF. In nucleotides, the CDR3 is TGTGCCACCAGCAGAGGGGACAGGGAAGATCAGCCCCAGCATTTT.

This chain links TRBV7-9 with TRBJ2-7, with 7 bases that match TRBD1. The CDR3 extends over 14 amino acids. Germline V gives CDR1 SEHNR, CDR2 FQNEAQ (reference sequence). V trimming: 6 bases; J trimming: 2 bases; junction bases outside the gene matches: 7. The CDR3 nucleotides are TGTGCCAGCAGTTTTACGCAGGGGGCCTACGAGCAGTACTTC. Protein sequence: CASSFTQGAYEQYF. Drawing the rest from reference TRBV7-9 and TRBJ2-7, the complete variable domain is DTGVSQNPRHKITKRGQNVTFRCDPISEHNRLYWYRQTLGQGPEFLTYFQNEAQLEKSRLLSDRFSAERPKGSFSTLEIQRTEQGDSAMYLCASSFTQGAYEQYFGPGTRLTVT.

This sequence joins TRBV6-6 and TRBJ2-5; possible D gene TRBD2, 6 bases. V lost 1 base to trimming and J lost 1 base, with 7 bases between them. The germline V gene has CDR1 MNHNY and CDR2 SVGAGI (reference sequence). The CDR3 totals 14 residues. As DNA, the CDR3 is TGTGCCAGCAGTTACTACGGGGGCCAAGAGACCCAGTACTTC. As protein: CASSYYGGQETQYF.

In this sample, this clone turned up a few times. The chain has TRBV4-3 and TRBJ1-5; D unclear. Germline lookup yields CDR1 LGHNA and CDR2 YSLEER. The V end was cut by 1 base, the J end by 0 bases, with 7 bases between. This CDR3 has 15 residues. The CDR3 reads CASSQGHDSNQPQHF. CDR3 in DNA: TGCGCCAGCAGCCAAGGACACGATAGCAATCAGCCCCAGCATTTT.

The CDR3: CASSTGQGTNEKLFF. The CDR3 bases are TGTGCCAGCAGCACCGGACAGGGAACTAATGAAAAACTGTTTTTT. The gene calls are TRBV7-9 and TRBJ1-4; TRBD1 aligns across 8 bases. J gave up 1 base and V 5 bases, and 3 bases lay outside the gene matches. Looked up from germline, CDR1 is SEHNR and CDR2 is FQNEAQ (reference sequence). The CDR3 is 15 amino acids.

About this clone: Other DNA sequences in the sample encode the same CDR3. The rearrangement links TRBV6-5 to TRBJ1-3, with D maybe TRBD1 (5 bases). Per germline, CDR1 MNHEY and CDR2 SVGAGI. The CDR3 is 15 residues long. The ends were cut back, 2 bases at V and 0 bases at J, with 8 bases in the middle. CDR3 protein: CASSYSRGSGNTIYF. The CDR3 DNA reads as TGTGCCAGCAGTTACAGTAGGGGCTCTGGAAACACCATATATTTT.

The rearrangement links TRBV4-1 to TRBJ1-3; D is possibly TRBD1 (5 bases). The ends were cut back, 0 bases at V and 2 bases at J, with 8 bases in the middle. The CDR3 has 15 amino acids. Germline-derived CDR1 and CDR2 are MGHRA and YSYEKL. In DNA form, the CDR3 reads TGCGCCAGCAGCCAAGAGGGGCTGGCTGGAAACACCATATATTTT. This gives the protein CASSQEGLAGNTIYF.

The chain combines TRBV6-5 with TRBJ1-2, with a tentative D call TRBD1 (5 bases). The CDR3 totals 14 residues. The germline gives CDR1 MNHEY, CDR2 SVGAGI. V gave up 5 bases and J gave up 4 bases, with 14 bases separating them. The CDR3 protein is CASSESDRLYGYTF. The CDR3 coding sequence is TGTGCCAGCAGTGAATCTGACAGACTCTATGGCTACACCTTC.

This chain connects TRBV9 to TRBJ2-7, with 7 bases identical to TRBD1. This CDR3 spans 18 amino acids. Germline CDR1 is SGDLS and CDR2 is YYNGEE. The trim removed 0 bases at V and 3 bases at J, leaving 15 bases unmatched. The CDR3 spells CASSVGSSDRRLIYEQYF. CDR3 sequence (DNA): TGTGCCAGCAGCGTAGGATCCTCGGACAGGCGATTAATCTACGAGCAGTACTTC.

The CDR3 here is CATRGGQGGINEQFF. CDR3 DNA sequence: TGTGCCACCCGTGGGGGACAGGGGGGGATTAATGAGCAGTTCTTC. The V gene is TRBV6-1, the J gene TRBJ2-1; the match to TRBD1 covers 11 bases. The V and J ends lost 10 bases and 7 bases, in that order; junction bases with no gene match: 12. The length of the CDR3 is 15 residues. Germline V gives CDR1 MNHNS, CDR2 SASEGT.

The DNA for the CDR3 is TGTGCCAGCAGTACAGGGAACACTGAAGCTTTCTTT. This gives the protein CASSTGNTEAFF. The chain is built from TRBV6-6 and TRBJ1-1; a possible D gene is TRBD1 (5 bases). Germline-derived CDR1 and CDR2 are MNHNY and SVGAGI (reference sequence). V lost 5 bases to trimming and J lost 1 base, with 5 bases between them. The CDR3 spans 12 residues.

The V gene is TRBV9, the J gene TRBJ2-1, with D perhaps matching TRBD2 (6 bases). This CDR3 has 15 residues. Deletions cut 0 bases from V and 8 bases from J, with 15 bases between. Germline V lookup: CDR1 SGDLS, CDR2 YYNGEE. CDR3 residues: CASSVAIGPGDEQFF. The CDR3 bases are TGTGCCAGCAGCGTAGCGATAGGCCCGGGGGATGAGCAGTTCTTC.

The chain combines TRBV15 with TRBJ2-1; possibly TRBD2 for D (6 bases). The V end was cut by 3 bases, the J end by 0 bases, with 18 bases between. The CDR3 spans 18 residues. Germline-derived CDR1 and CDR2 are LNHNV and YYDKDF (reference sequence). The CDR3 DNA follows: TGTGCCACCAGCAGTTTGGGGGACTCCCGCTACTCCTACAATGAGCAGTTCTTC. Protein: CATSSLGDSRYSYNEQFF.

The DNA of the CDR3 is TGTGCCAGCAGCTTAGGGAGGGGTTGGGAGACCCAGTACTTC. Protein product: CASSLGRGWETQYF. The V and J genes are TRBV7-2 and TRBJ2-5; D is possibly TRBD2 (6 bases). CDR1 and CDR2 (germline): SGHTA, FQGNSA. The CDR3 is made up of 14 amino acids. V lost 1 base and J 5 bases, leaving 11 bases between the germline ends.

CDR3 coding DNA: TGTGCCAGCAGCCTGACAGGGCCCGGGGAGCTGTTTTTT. This sequence encodes CASSLTGPGELFF. The V and J genes are TRBV5-6 and TRBJ2-2; 7 nucleotides align to TRBD1. Per germline, CDR1 SGHDT and CDR2 YYEEEE. V lost 4 bases to trimming and J lost 6 bases; unmatched junction nucleotides: 3. The CDR3 runs 13 residues.

This clone has a handful of counts. This chain uses TRBV11-2 with TRBJ1-4, with TRBD1 as a possible D gene (6 bases). CDR1 and CDR2 (germline): SGHAT, FQNNGV. CDR3 size: 17 residues. Trimming left V 4 bases short and J 6 bases short, with 21 bases between. In DNA, the CDR3 is TGTGCCAGCAGCTCCTCCATTTACAGGGAAATGCATGAAAAACTGTTTTTT. Amino acids: CASSSSIYREMHEKLFF.

The chain employs TRBV15 and TRBJ1-2, with unresolved D. Trimming cost V 0 bases and J 12 bases, with 14 bases left between them. Looked up from germline, CDR1 is LNHNV and CDR2 is YYDKDF (reference sequence). This CDR3 spans 13 amino acids. CDR3: CATSRDREGDNTF. The CDR3 nucleotides read TGTGCCACCAGCAGAGATCGGGAGGGAGACAACACCTTC.

The V gene is TRBV5-1, the J gene TRBJ2-3; TRBD2 matches 10 bases. Germline V CDR1 and CDR2: SGHRS, YFSETQ. V lost 1 base, J lost 2 bases, and 7 bases stayed unmatched. The CDR3 covers 17 residues. For the CDR3, the DNA is TGCGCCAGCAGCTTGTCTCCAGCGGGGGGGTCCACAGATACGCAGTATTTT. Translated: CASSLSPAGGSTDTQYF.

This clone occurred once. The V call is TRBV13, the J call TRBJ1-1, with 8 bases fitting TRBD1. The length of the CDR3 is 14 residues. Looked up from germline, CDR1 is PRHDT and CDR2 is FYEKMQ (reference sequence). With 1 base clipped from V and 8 bases from J, the junction kept 6 bases outside the gene matches. The CDR3, as DNA: TGTGCCAGCAGCTTAGAGGTCCCAGGGGGCGAAGCTTTCTTT. Its translation: CASSLEVPGGEAFF.

This clone has only one observation. The same CDR3 also results from other DNA sequences found in this sample. The chain uses TRBV6-6 and TRBJ1-1; weak D call: TRBD1 (5 bases). Germline-derived CDR1 and CDR2 are MNHNY and SVGAGI (reference sequence). V lost 2 bases and J lost 1, with 8 bases in between. The CDR3 length is 14 residues. Here the CDR3 reads CASSYLTGNTEAFF. In nucleotides, the CDR3 is TGTGCCAGCAGTTACCTTACAGGGAACACTGAAGCTTTCTTT.

J is TRBJ2-1 and V is TRBV27; TRBD1 agrees at 7 bases. Germline assignment: CDR1 MNHEY and CDR2 SMNVEV (reference sequence). The CDR3 is made up of 15 amino acids. Losses at the gene ends were 7 bases for V and 2 bases for J; bases not matched to a gene: 8. CDR3 sequence: CASTLSRGPYNEQFF. Here the CDR3 DNA reads TGTGCCAGCACCCTATCTAGGGGGCCCTACAATGAGCAGTTCTTC.